This T cell receptor (beta chain) was recorded in a study of T-cell reconstitution after alpha-beta-depleted transplantation in children. Unique molecular identifiers were built into the TCRbeta library. TCRdb recomputed calls from the PCR reads with MiXCR, one row per CDR3 protein. The data show a few hundred thousand distinct CDR3 sequences, around 12% seen once. This clonotype occurred many times. V was cut by 6 bases and J by 4 bases, with 14 bases left in between. Germline CDR1 SQVTM, CDR2 ANQGSEA. This CDR3 region has 13 residues. The J gene is TRBJ2-3, the V gene TRBV29-1; D possibly uses TRBD1 or TRBD2 (5 bases each). The TCR originated in a human donor who donated a stem cell graft to a child with combined immunodeficiency. The sequencing here drew on PBMCs from the stem cell graft donor, taken from the stem cell graft. The CDR3 sequence: CSVTDVGADTQYF. The CDR3 DNA reads as TGCAGCGTCACCGACGTGGGGGCAGATACGCAGTATTTT.